The next 27 T cell receptor beta chains were all read from a single sample in a study of beta chain features in type 1 diabetes. The authors reverse transcribed all of the isolated RNA, so sequencing captured expressed TCRB transcripts. Here immunoSEQ multiplex PCR was the method, and the copy in TCRdb shows in-frame clones only, minus some. The sample records a few hundred thousand clones, approximately 16% being singletons. General study points: Shorter TCRB CDR3s, moderately but significantly so, marked every one of the four CD4+ subsets in Type 1 diabetes patients.

No antigen has been identified for these receptors. Sequencing input: naive CD4+ T cells from blood. These receptors were collected from a man aged 30-40 years with type 1 diabetes.

This clone was observed a handful of times. The chain combines TRBV19 with TRBJ2-1, with 8 bases aligning to TRBD2. CDR3 length: 15 amino acids. The V gene end was trimmed by 4 bases and the J gene end by 3 bases; junction bases not matched to a gene: 5. Germline CDR1 and CDR2: LNHDA and SQIVND (reference sequence). Here the CDR3 DNA reads TGTGCCAGTAGTAGGGAGGGACTAGACTACAATGAGCAGTTCTTC. Protein: CASSREGLDYNEQFF.

This clone has a handful of counts. The V gene is TRBV25-1, the J gene TRBJ2-5, with 15 bases lining up with TRBD2. Trimming removed 5 bases from V and 4 bases from J; junction bases left unmatched: 5. This CDR3 is built from 16 residues. Per the germline V gene, CDR1 is MGHDK and CDR2 is SYGVNS. CDR3 sequence reads: CASSSPGLAGGETQYF. Written as DNA, the CDR3 is TGTGCCAGCAGTTCCCCGGGACTAGCGGGAGGAGAGACCCAGTACTTC.

The rearrangement uses TRBV11-2 and TRBJ2-3, with D unclear. The CDR3 contains 14 residues. Germline CDR1 and CDR2: SGHAT and FQNNGV. The V gene lost 1 base and the J gene lost 1 base, with 6 bases spanning the gap. The CDR3 spells CASSLVEGTDTQYF. CDR3 nucleotide sequence: TGTGCCAGCAGCTTAGTCGAAGGCACAGATACGCAGTATTTT.

V usage is TRBV30 and J usage is TRBJ2-1; possible D gene TRBD1, 6 bases. V was clipped by 3 bases and J by 0 bases, with 12 bases between them. The CDR3 is made up of 15 amino acids. Germline-derived CDR1 and CDR2 are GTSNPN and SVGIG (reference sequence). The CDR3 loop reads CAWSQRGSSYNEQFF. CDR3 bases: TGTGCCTGGAGCCAAAGGGGGAGCTCCTACAATGAGCAGTTCTTC.

The chain couples TRBV21-1 to TRBJ2-1; TRBD2 was called by the table and not checked on the DNA. TRBV21-1 is designated a pseudogene. This CDR3 is 13 amino acids long. As DNA, the CDR3 is TGTGCCAGCAGCAAAGTTCCGGGGTGGTGGCAGTTCTTC. Its protein is CASSKVPGWWQFF.

The gene calls are TRBV29-1 and TRBJ2-4; 7 nucleotides align to TRBD2. The germline V gene encodes CDR1 SQVTM and CDR2 ANQGSEA. J lost 7 bases, V lost 5 bases, and 2 bases had no gene match. The CDR3 contains 11 residues. CDR3 DNA: TGCAGCGTTAGGGAGGGGAACATTCAGTACTTC. Its protein product is CSVREGNIQYF. The full variable domain, completed using reference TRBV29-1 and TRBJ2-4, is SAVISQKPSRDICQRGTSLTIQCQVDSQVTMMFWYRQQPGQSLTLIATANQGSEATYESGFVIDKFPISRPNLTFSTLTVSNMSPEDSSIYLCSVREGNIQYFGAGTRLSVL.

CDR3 residues: CASSPDRGTDTQYF. The CDR3 DNA is TGTGCCAGCAGTCCGGACAGGGGCACAGATACGCAGTATTTT. V is TRBV2 and J is TRBJ2-3, with 8 bases fitting TRBD1. The CDR3 totals 14 residues. J was trimmed by 1 base and V by 5 bases; bases with no gene match: 2. The germline V gene encodes CDR1 SNHLY and CDR2 FYNNEI. Combining the CDR3 with reference TRBV2 and TRBJ2-3 gives the whole variable domain EPEVTQTPSHQVTQMGQEVILRCVPISNHLYFYWYRQILGQKVEFLVSFYNNEISEKSEIFDDQFSVERPDGSNFTLKIRSTKLEDSAMYFCASSPDRGTDTQYFGPGTRLTVL.

This sequence joins TRBV29-1 and TRBJ2-7; TRBD1 agrees at 10 bases. The CDR3 is 14 residues long. The germline V gene has CDR1 SQVTM and CDR2 ANQGSEA. The junction had 10 bases not matched to a gene; V was cut back by 7 bases and J by 4 bases. The CDR3 spells CSAGAGTGEYEQYF. For the CDR3, the DNA is TGCAGCGCCGGAGCCGGGACAGGGGAATACGAGCAGTACTTC.

CDR3 protein: CASSPGTAVRQFF. The CDR3 region has the DNA TGTGCCAGCAGCCCCGGGACTGCAGTTCGACAGTTCTTC. This chain joins TRBV7-9 and TRBJ2-1, with D possibly being TRBD2 (6 bases). The CDR3 covers 13 residues. Per germline, CDR1 SEHNR and CDR2 FQNEAQ (reference sequence). V lost 5 bases, J lost 13 bases, and 18 bases lay in between.

The chain employs TRBV5-1 and TRBJ2-1, with D possibly matching TRBD2 (6 bases). Germline V gives CDR1 SGHRS, CDR2 YFSETQ. This CDR3 is 16 amino acids long. The germline V and J ends were trimmed by 4 bases and 4 bases, with 18 bases remaining between them. The CDR3 sequence is CASSRSLGRGYNEQFF. The CDR3 bases are TGCGCCAGCAGCCGCTCCCTCGGGAGAGGGTACAATGAGCAGTTCTTC.

The chain joins TRBV28 to TRBJ2-3; 16 nucleotides align to TRBD2. Germline V CDR1 and CDR2: MDHEN, SYDVKM. After removal of 4 bases from V and 9 bases from J, the junction contained 4 bases not matched to a gene. The CDR3 is 15 amino acids. The CDR3 loop reads CASSWGLAGGMTQYF. In nucleotides, the CDR3 is TGTGCCAGCAGTTGGGGACTAGCGGGAGGGATGACGCAGTATTTT.

The CDR3 reads CASSSLQAAYNEQFF. The CDR3 nucleotides read TGCGCCAGCAGTAGTTTACAGGCTGCCTACAATGAGCAGTTCTTC. This sequence joins TRBV5-1 and TRBJ2-1; a possible D gene is TRBD1 (5 bases). Trimming pared 5 bases from V and 2 bases from J, leaving 14 bases between. CDR3 size: 15 residues. Germline-derived CDR1 and CDR2 are SGHRS and YFSETQ.

This clone turned up a few times. The rearrangement links TRBV4-1 to TRBJ1-4; D remains unclear. With 0 bases removed from V and 5 bases from J, the gap between germline ends came to 7 bases. This CDR3 comprises 14 residues. CDR1 and CDR2 from the germline V gene are MGHRA and YSYEKL. CDR3 amino acids: CASSQEQLNEKLFF. CDR3 coding DNA: TGCGCCAGCAGCCAAGAACAGCTAAATGAAAAACTGTTTTTT.

The chain recombines TRBV5-4 with TRBJ2-7; 10 bases fit TRBD2. V trimming: 6 bases; J trimming: 3 bases; junction bases outside the gene matches: 6. The germline V gene encodes CDR1 SGHNT and CDR2 YYREEE (reference sequence). The CDR3 loop spans 14 amino acids. The CDR3 DNA is TGTGCCAGCAAAGTAGCGGGAGGTAGCTACGAGCAGTACTTC. Its protein is CASKVAGGSYEQYF.

This clone was found a few times. The chain combines TRBV30 with TRBJ2-6; D may be TRBD1 (6 bases). The germline V gene encodes CDR1 GTSNPN and CDR2 SVGIG (reference sequence). The CDR3 runs 17 residues. V was clipped by 2 bases and J by 5 bases, with 19 bases between them. The CDR3 DNA follows: TGTGCCTGGAGTCCACAGGGTCCCAGGCGTTGGGCCAACGTCCTGACTTTC. Translating gives CAWSPQGPRRWANVLTF. Supplemented by reference TRBV30 and TRBJ2-6, the full variable domain reads SQTIHQWPATLVQPVGSPLSLECTVEGTSNPNLYWYRQAAGRGLQLLFYSVGIGQISSEVPQNLSASRPQDRQFILSSKKLLLSDSGFYLCAWSPQGPRRWANVLTFGAGSRLTVL.

This chain links TRBV7-3 with TRBJ2-3, with TRBD1 matching over 10 bases. The CDR3 totals 15 residues. Germline V gene data show CDR1 as SGHTA and CDR2 as FQGTGA. With 5 bases clipped from V and 4 bases from J, the junction kept 6 bases outside the gene matches. The CDR3 nucleotides are TGTGCCAGCAGCGAGGGACAGGGGATCTCAGATACGCAGTATTTT. Encoded protein: CASSEGQGISDTQYF.

The gene calls are TRBV7-9 and TRBJ1-5; the D is unclear. V gave up 5 bases and J gave up 2 bases, with 10 bases separating them. The germline V gene encodes CDR1 SEHNR and CDR2 FQNEAQ (reference sequence). The CDR3 runs 14 residues. The CDR3 sequence: CASSADIGNQPQHF. In DNA form, the CDR3 reads TGTGCCAGCAGCGCAGACATCGGCAATCAGCCCCAGCATTTT.

The gene calls are TRBV30 and TRBJ2-3; 7 bases map to TRBD1. V trimming: 5 bases; J trimming: 0 bases; junction bases outside the gene matches: 5. The CDR3 has 14 residues. Germline V gene sequence: CDR1 GTSNPN, CDR2 SVGIG (reference sequence). Here the CDR3 reads CAWEQGLSTDTQYF. DNA for the CDR3: TGTGCCTGGGAACAGGGGCTTAGCACAGATACGCAGTATTTT.

The sample holds a few counts of this clone. The rearrangement links TRBV30 to TRBJ2-1; D remains unclear. Trimming took 0 bases from V and 10 from J, leaving 10 bases between them. Germline V gene data show CDR1 as GTSNPN and CDR2 as SVGIG (reference sequence). This CDR3 contains 12 residues. This CDR3 is CAWSVPPYEQFF. For the CDR3, the DNA is TGTGCCTGGAGTGTACCCCCGTACGAGCAGTTCTTC.

This clone was seen a handful of times. The rearrangement uses TRBV29-1 and TRBJ2-3; TRBD1 matches 9 bases. Looked up from germline, CDR1 is SQVTM and CDR2 is ANQGSEA. The CDR3 runs to 14 residues. V lost 6 bases, J lost 5 bases, and 9 bases stayed unmatched. For the CDR3, the DNA is TGCAGCGTCCCCACAGGACAGGGGATAGATACGCAGTATTTT. It is translated as CSVPTGQGIDTQYF.

The table lists this clone with a few counts. The rearrangement uses TRBV4-3 and TRBJ2-6; unclear D gene. Germline values: CDR1 LGHNA, CDR2 YSLEER. Deletions cut 1 base from V and 0 bases from J, with 4 bases between. The CDR3 has 15 residues. CDR3 bases: TGCGCCAGCAGCCAAGGAAACTCTGGGGCCAACGTCCTGACTTTC. It yields the protein CASSQGNSGANVLTF.

This clone showed up just once. This sequence joins TRBV6-5 and TRBJ2-3; D gene ambiguous. This CDR3 has 15 amino acids. Trimming took 0 bases from V and 6 from J, leaving 13 bases between them. CDR1 and CDR2 (germline): MNHEY, SVGAGI. The CDR3 here is CASSYSGRLADTQYF. CDR3 DNA: TGTGCCAGCAGTTACTCAGGCAGGTTGGCGGATACGCAGTATTTT.

The chain links TRBV27 to TRBJ1-2; D is possibly TRBD1 (5 bases). The V and J ends lost 5 bases and 0 bases respectively, with 13 bases between them. In germline, CDR1 is MNHEY, CDR2 SMNVEV (reference sequence). This CDR3 is built from 15 residues. The CDR3 nucleotides read TGTGCCAGCAGTCCCCCGGGGCGATCTAACTATGGCTACACCTTC. This translates into CASSPPGRSNYGYTF.

V and J are TRBV15 and TRBJ2-7; 13 bases match TRBD2. This CDR3 is built from 17 residues. Trimming took 3 bases from V and 0 from J; bases not matched to a gene: 5. The V gene's germline CDR1 is LNHNV and CDR2 YYDKDF (reference sequence). The CDR3 coding sequence is TGTGCCACCAGCAGTTACAGGACTAGCGGGAGCTCCTACGAGCAGTACTTC. The encoded protein is CATSSYRTSGSSYEQYF.

The chain is built from TRBV29-1 and TRBJ2-1; D perhaps matches TRBD2 (6 bases). CDR3 size: 12 residues. CDR1 is SQVTM and CDR2 is ANQGSEA in the germline V gene. V lost 3 bases and J 4 bases, leaving 7 bases between the germline ends. The CDR3 DNA follows: TGCAGCGTTGATGGGGGGTACAATGAGCAGTTCTTC. This encodes CSVDGGYNEQFF.

DNA for the CDR3: TGTGCCTGGAGTGGGGGCTCCAATCAGCCCCAGCATTTT. Translation gives CAWSGGSNQPQHF. The chain is built from TRBV30 and TRBJ1-5; a weak D match, TRBD1 (5 bases). Germline assignment: CDR1 GTSNPN and CDR2 SVGIG (reference sequence). This CDR3 contains 13 residues. Between the trimmed V and J ends, which lost 1 base and 3 bases, there was a span of 7 bases.

This clone came up a few times. The chain uses TRBV4-3 and TRBJ2-4, with D perhaps TRBD1 (5 bases). Germline V lookup: CDR1 LGHNA, CDR2 YSLEER. The germline V and J ends were trimmed by 3 bases and 0 bases, with 18 bases remaining between them. This CDR3 region has 18 residues. The CDR3 nucleotides read TGCGCCAGCAGCCAGGGGCCTAGGGGTTTACTAGCCAAAAACATTCAGTACTTC. Translated: CASSQGPRGLLAKNIQYF.